Listed below are T cell receptor beta chains from one sample, sequenced in a study of blood T cell repertoires in COVID-19. Sequencing used immunoSEQ multiplex PCR; TCRdb keeps in-frame clones, though not all of them. Among 310,000 or so clones listed, approximately 91% were seen once. Material: peripheral blood. Receptors originate from a woman aged 25 to 39 with COVID-19, enrolled during active disease. Both conserved end residues are part of each CDR3. D genes are given only for firm matches. Expanded clones are given a class, and other clones once, few, many or no size at all.

V gene	D gene	J gene	clone size	CDR3 protein	CDR3 DNA
TRBV19	TRBD2	TRBJ2-3	-	CASRRLAASTDTQYF	TGTGCCAGTAGGAGACTAGCGGCTAGCACAGATACGCAGTATTTT
TRBV19	TRBD1	TRBJ2-6	-	CASSRQGSGANVLTF	TGTGCCAGTAGTAGACAGGGTTCTGGGGCCAACGTCCTGACTTTC
TRBV11-2	-	TRBJ2-7	-	CASSFFVGAEQYF	TGTGCCAGCAGCTTTTTTGTGGGGGCCGAGCAGTACTTC
TRBV27	TRBD1	TRBJ1-6	-	CASSPDPGQGSPLHF	TGTGCCAGCAGTCCTGACCCGGGACAGGGATCACCCCTCCACTTT
TRBV15	TRBD1	TRBJ1-3	-	CATSIHRGNSGNTIYF	TGTGCCACCAGCATCCACAGGGGCAACTCTGGAAACACCATATATTTT
TRBV19	TRBD1	TRBJ2-7	-	CASSPQGALNEQYF	TGTGCCAGTAGTCCCCAGGGGGCGTTGAACGAGCAGTACTTC
TRBV6-5	TRBD2	TRBJ2-1	-	CASRDSGRASNEQFF	TGTGCCAGCAGGGATAGCGGGAGGGCAAGCAATGAGCAGTTCTTC
TRBV13	TRBD1	TRBJ2-3	-	CASSLGQGNADTQYF	TGTGCCAGCAGCTTGGGACAGGGGAACGCAGATACGCAGTATTTT
TRBV7-2	-	TRBJ2-2	-	CASSPGTHHTGELFF	TGTGCCAGCAGCCCTGGCACACACCACACCGGGGAGCTGTTTTTT
TRBV30	-	TRBJ1-4	-	CAWSPGPNEKLFF	TGTGCCTGGAGTCCAGGGCCTAATGAAAAACTGTTTTTT
TRBV24-1	-	TRBJ2-5	-	CATSLTGAVETQYF	TGTGCCACCAGTCTTACAGGTGCGGTAGAGACCCAGTACTTC
TRBV15	-	TRBJ2-3	once	CATSRGSAEDTQYF	TGTGCCACCAGCAGAGGTTCAGCGGAGGATACGCAGTATTTT
TRBV15	TRBD2	TRBJ2-1	-	CATSRGEGLAVNEQFF	TGTGCCACCAGCAGAGGCGAGGGACTAGCCGTAAATGAGCAGTTCTTC
TRBV4-3	TRBD2	TRBJ2-1	-	CASSQVAGGRYNEQFF	TGCGCCAGCAGCCAAGTGGCGGGAGGGCGCTACAATGAGCAGTTCTTC
TRBV30	-	TRBJ1-2	-	CAWSTQGPTGYTF	TGTGCCTGGAGTACTCAGGGCCCCACGGGCTACACCTTC
TRBV5-6	-	TRBJ1-4	-	CASSLGTGPHEKLFF	TGTGCCAGCAGCTTGGGAACAGGGCCCCATGAAAAACTGTTTTTT
TRBV4-1	-	TRBJ1-1	-	CASSLYEGSDEAFF	TGCGCCAGCAGCCTCTACGAGGGTTCAGATGAAGCTTTCTTT
TRBV10-2	TRBD2	TRBJ2-1	-	CAARGLAGPNEQFF	TGCGCCGCGCGGGGACTAGCGGGACCAAATGAGCAGTTCTTC
TRBV10-1	-	TRBJ2-2	-	CASSESGGGNTGELFF	TGCGCCAGCAGTGAGTCAGGAGGGGGCAACACCGGGGAGCTGTTTTTT
TRBV2	TRBD1	TRBJ1-5	-	CASSPDRDGWQPQHF	TGTGCCAGCAGTCCAGACAGGGATGGATGGCAGCCCCAGCATTTT
TRBV4-1	-	TRBJ1-4	-	CASSQDDVGNPEKLFF	TGCGCCAGCAGCCAAGATGATGTCGGGAACCCTGAAAAACTGTTTTTT
TRBV6-1	-	TRBJ1-4	-	CASSEGSANEKLFF	TGTGCCAGCAGTGAAGGATCAGCTAATGAAAAACTGTTTTTT
TRBV28	-	TRBJ1-5	-	CASSFPTKGGQGNQPQHF	TGTGCCAGCAGTTTCCCCACGAAGGGAGGGCAAGGCAATCAGCCCCAGCATTTT
TRBV19	TRBD2	TRBJ2-3	once	CASSMGAGATDTQYF	TGTGCCAGTAGTATGGGAGCGGGAGCCACAGATACGCAGTATTTT
TRBV5-6	TRBD1	TRBJ2-5	-	CAGGQGMKTQYF	TGTGCCGGGGGACAGGGGATGAAGACCCAGTACTTC
TRBV30	TRBD2	TRBJ2-1	-	CAWSEAGAGVNEQFF	TGTGCCTGGAGTGAGGCGGGAGCCGGTGTGAATGAGCAGTTCTTC
TRBV7-2	-	TRBJ2-1	few	CASSSRAGINNEQFF	TGTGCCAGCAGCTCCCGGGCGGGAATCAACAATGAGCAGTTCTTC
TRBV5-1	TRBD1	TRBJ1-5	-	CASSPTGGFNQPQHF	TGCGCCAGCAGCCCGACAGGGGGTTTCAATCAGCCCCAGCATTTT
TRBV5-1	-	TRBJ1-3	-	CASSLAPGSSGNTIYF	TGCGCCAGCAGCTTGGCACCAGGAAGCTCTGGAAACACCATATATTTT
TRBV10-2	TRBD1	TRBJ2-2	-	CASISRRKDRAGELFF	TGCGCCAGCATTTCTCGAAGAAAGGACAGGGCCGGGGAGCTGTTTTTT
TRBV6-4	-	TRBJ2-2	-	CASSGTGTTTGELFF	TGTGCCAGCAGTGGGACTGGTACAACCACCGGGGAGCTGTTTTTT
TRBV7-9	TRBD1	TRBJ1-2	-	CASRSGTGLYGYTF	TGTGCCAGCAGGTCCGGGACAGGGTTGTATGGCTACACCTTC
TRBV2	-	TRBJ2-3	few	CASSEGENTDTQYF	TGTGCCAGCAGTGAGGGAGAGAACACAGATACGCAGTATTTT
TRBV9	-	TRBJ2-1	-	CASSVGASLYNEQFF	TGTGCCAGCAGCGTAGGGGCTAGCCTCTACAATGAGCAGTTCTTC
TRBV28	-	TRBJ1-2	-	CASSLGAGGYTF	TGTGCCAGCAGTTTAGGAGCCGGGGGCTACACCTTC
TRBV10-3	TRBD1	TRBJ1-6	-	CAISVETGSSPLHF	TGTGCCATCAGTGTGGAGACAGGGAGTTCACCCCTCCACTTT
TRBV18	TRBD1	TRBJ1-3	-	CASSPTAGGHSGNTIYF	TGTGCCAGCTCACCGACGGCAGGGGGCCACTCTGGAAACACCATATATTTT
TRBV15	-	TRBJ2-7	-	CATSRVARPYEQYF	TGTGCCACCAGCAGAGTAGCAAGGCCCTACGAGCAGTACTTC
TRBV15	TRBD1	TRBJ2-3	-	CATSIYPPPDRGTDTQYF	TGTGCCACCAGCATCTACCCGCCCCCAGACAGGGGCACAGATACGCAGTATTTT
TRBV10-2	TRBD2	TRBJ2-1	-	CASRTGGPGNEQFF	TGCGCCAGCAGGACGGGAGGGCCGGGCAATGAGCAGTTCTTC
TRBV9	TRBD2	TRBJ2-7	-	CASSVEAGGPYEQYF	TGTGCCAGCAGCGTAGAAGCGGGAGGGCCCTACGAGCAGTACTTC
TRBV9	TRBD2	TRBJ2-1	once	CASSFGLAGLNEQFF	TGTGCCAGCAGCTTCGGACTAGCGGGATTGAATGAGCAGTTCTTC
TRBV28	-	TRBJ2-7	-	CASSFPASSYEQYF	TGTGCCAGCAGTTTCCCAGCTAGCTCCTACGAGCAGTACTTC
TRBV7-2	-	TRBJ2-1	-	CASSSRVAHEQFF	TGTGCCAGCAGCTCACGGGTGGCCCATGAGCAGTTCTTC
TRBV7-3	TRBD2	TRBJ2-1	once	CASSLRTSGRNEQFF	TGTGCCAGCAGCTTAAGAACTAGCGGGCGGAATGAGCAGTTCTTC
TRBV10-3	-	TRBJ2-4	-	CAIRAPTMDIQYF	TGTGCCATCAGGGCCCCCACCATGGACATTCAGTACTTC
TRBV30	-	TRBJ2-3	-	CAWRRDSSSTDTQYF	TGTGCCTGGAGGCGGGACAGCTCTAGCACAGATACGCAGTATTTT
TRBV11-1	-	TRBJ1-2	-	CASSLRGAHGYTF	TGTGCCAGCAGCTTAAGGGGCGCCCATGGCTACACCTTC
TRBV7-9	TRBD1	TRBJ1-1	-	CASSLAAGQGTEAFF	TGTGCCAGCAGCTTAGCGGCGGGACAGGGCACTGAAGCTTTCTTT
TRBV4-1	TRBD2	TRBJ2-2	-	CASSRRLAGDTGELFF	TGCGCCAGCAGCCGTCGACTAGCGGGGGACACCGGGGAGCTGTTTTTT
TRBV6-5	TRBD1	TRBJ2-7	-	CASSWDSLYEQYF	TGTGCCAGCAGTTGGGACAGCCTCTACGAGCAGTACTTC
TRBV9	TRBD2	TRBJ2-5	-	CASSTGLAEETQYF	TGTGCCAGCAGCACGGGACTAGCGGAAGAGACCCAGTACTTC
TRBV24-1	-	TRBJ2-3	once	CATSDGENGNSRHPQYF	TGTGCCACCAGTGATGGCGAAAACGGGAATTCCCGGCATCCGCAGTATTTT
TRBV7-8	-	TRBJ2-7	-	CASSSSGFSPYEQYF	TGTGCCAGCAGCTCTTCGGGGTTTAGTCCGTACGAGCAGTACTTC
TRBV5-6	-	TRBJ1-1	once	CASSLAGDTEAFF	TGTGCCAGCAGCTTGGCCGGGGATACTGAAGCTTTCTTT
TRBV6-5	TRBD2	TRBJ2-1	-	CASRLAGGVNEQFF	TGTGCCAGCAGGCTAGCGGGAGGAGTCAATGAGCAGTTCTTC
TRBV7-9	-	TRBJ2-2	few	CASSYQGGLNTGELFF	TGTGCCAGCAGCTACCAAGGGGGATTGAACACCGGGGAGCTGTTTTTT
TRBV14	-	TRBJ2-7	-	CASSHSVSYEQYF	TGTGCCAGCAGCCACTCCGTCTCCTACGAGCAGTACTTC
TRBV7-8	TRBD1	TRBJ2-7	-	CASSLGDRGIYEQYF	TGTGCCAGCAGCTTAGGAGACAGGGGCATCTACGAGCAGTACTTC
TRBV27	-	TRBJ2-2	-	CASSFPGGELFF	TGTGCCAGCAGTTTCCCCGGCGGGGAGCTGTTTTTT